This is a list of T cell receptor beta chains from one sample in a study of blood T cell repertoires in COVID-19. Some clones are missing from TCRdb's copy, which holds only in-frame ones; the method was immunoSEQ multiplex PCR. This table holds around 210,000 clones, approximately 85% found once. The sample comprised peripheral blood. The source is a man in his fifties with COVID-19, enrolled during active disease. Both conserved end residues are part of each CDR3. The D gene is left open where the match is weak. Expanded clones get a size class; other rows say once, few or many, or leave the size out.

DNA,CDR3,size,D,V,J,length
TGCGCCAGCACCCTCCCGGCAGGGGATAGGTACGAGCAGTACTTC,CASTLPAGDRYEQYF,once,NA,TRBV23-1,TRBJ2-7,15
TGTGCCAGTACCCCACAGGGTATGGAGACCCAGTACTTC,CASTPQGMETQYF,NA,NA,TRBV19,TRBJ2-5,13
TGTGCCAGCAGCTTGACTAGCGGGGCCCAAGAGACCCAGTACTTC,CASSLTSGAQETQYF,NA,TRBD2,TRBV5-4,TRBJ2-5,15
TGTGCCAGCAGCTTAGGGTGGGGCCCTGGAAACACCATATATTTT,CASSLGWGPGNTIYF,NA,NA,TRBV7-2,TRBJ1-3,15
TGTGCCAGCAGTTTGTTTCTCAACTATGGCTACACCTTC,CASSLFLNYGYTF,NA,NA,TRBV6-5,TRBJ1-2,13
TGTGCCAGTCAATGGACTAGAAACCAAGAGACCCAGTACTTC,CASQWTRNQETQYF,NA,TRBD2,TRBV2,TRBJ2-5,14
TGTGCCAGCTCAGGTAAGACAGGGGACCAAGAGACCCAGTACTTC,CASSGKTGDQETQYF,few,TRBD1,TRBV18,TRBJ2-5,15
TGTGCCACCAGCAGAGTCCCGGGACAGGGGGTCACTGAAGCTTTCTTT,CATSRVPGQGVTEAFF,once,TRBD1,TRBV15,TRBJ1-1,16
TGTGCCAGCAGCCCGACAGTTAACACCGGGGAGCTGTTTTTT,CASSPTVNTGELFF,NA,NA,TRBV5-4,TRBJ2-2,14
TGTGCCAGTAGTCCTCCGACAGGGAAGACCACAGATACGCAGTATTTT,CASSPPTGKTTDTQYF,few,TRBD1,TRBV19,TRBJ2-3,16